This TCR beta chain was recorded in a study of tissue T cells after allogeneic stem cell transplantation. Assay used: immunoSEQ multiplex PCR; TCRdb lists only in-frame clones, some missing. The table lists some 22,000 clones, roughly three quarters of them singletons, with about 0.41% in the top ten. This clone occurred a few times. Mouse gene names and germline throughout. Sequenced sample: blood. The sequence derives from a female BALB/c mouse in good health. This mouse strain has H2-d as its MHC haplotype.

Here the CDR3 reads CASGGGVGGYEQYF. Partial CDR3 DNA: TGTGCCAGCGGTGGCGGGGTGGGGGGTTATGAACAGTAC. The gene calls are TRBV13-2 and TRBJ2-7; 7 nucleotides align to TRBD2. The CDR3 end lies 1 residue beyond the end of the read and is filled in from the germline J gene. V gave up 3 bases and J gave up 4 bases; unmatched junction bases: 7. The CDR3 sequence is 14 residues long. CDR1 is NNHNN and CDR2 is SYGAGS in the germline V gene (reference sequence).